The following is a T cell receptor (beta chain) sequence with its context. Under the authors' procedure: Reference gene primers were amplified, and this amplification served to estimate nucleated cell counts. Sequenced by immunoSEQ multiplex PCR; TCRdb stores in-frame clones only, minus some. V, J and clone size are those of that table, while D and trimming were read from the DNA. Of some 490,000 clones listed, roughly 85% are singletons. The length of the CDR3 is 12 residues. Trimming took off 3 bases at V and 13 bases at J, with 13 bases between the two ends. The sample is drawn from a study of blood T cell repertoires in COVID-19. As for the study in general: Some COVID-19 samples were acute and others convalescent; all came from the United States, Italy and Spain. T cells, B-cell-depleted T cells, or PBMCs supplied cDNA or gDNA.

The V and J genes are TRBV12-3 or TRBV12-4 and TRBJ2-1; D is possibly TRBD2 (6 bases). This clonotype was obtained from a human donor in a cohort sampled during active COVID-19. Source material: peripheral blood. CDR3 loop: CASSLGGRRQFF. The CDR3 coding sequence is TGTGCCAGCAGTTTGGGGGGAAGGCGTCAGTTCTTC.